The 24 T cell receptor beta chains below come from one sample, sequenced in a study of beta chain features in type 1 diabetes. All of the isolated RNA was reverse transcribed, so expressed TCRB transcripts were sequenced. TCRdb's copy holds only in-frame clones and misses some; the assay was immunoSEQ multiplex PCR. The sample shows around 250,000 clones, 25% to 30% of them seen only once. Sequenced input: central memory CD4+ T cells from blood. The receptors derive from a man aged 25-45 years in good health.

This clone was observed a few times. This rearrangement joins TRBV20-1 to TRBJ2-2; D remains unclear. V lost 4 bases and J lost 7, with 4 bases in between. The CDR3 runs 10 residues. Per the germline V gene, CDR1 is DFQATT and CDR2 is SNEGSKA (reference sequence). CDR3 coding DNA: TGCAGTGCTAAAAACGGGGAGCTGTTTTTT. Protein product: CSAKNGELFF.

The chain combines TRBV6-1 with TRBJ1-4, with D unresolved. The CDR3 spans 16 residues. Trimming pared 1 base from V and 7 bases from J, leaving 16 bases between. Per germline, CDR1 MNHNS and CDR2 SASEGT. The CDR3 is CASSEVLGKAGEKLFF. The CDR3 nucleotides read TGTGCCAGCAGTGAAGTATTGGGGAAAGCTGGTGAAAAACTGTTTTTT.

The chain links TRBV10-3 to TRBJ1-2; no firm D call. CDR1 and CDR2 (germline): ENHRY, SYGVKD. The CDR3 length is 13 residues. V shed 3 bases and J shed 5 bases, with 10 bases lying between them. The CDR3 here is CAISDLQEYGYTF. The CDR3 region has the DNA TGTGCCATCAGTGATCTTCAGGAATATGGCTACACCTTC.

This sequence joins TRBV25-1 and TRBJ2-1; no clear D. V shed 3 bases and J shed 3 bases, with 9 bases lying between them. Germline V gives CDR1 MGHDK, CDR2 SYGVNS. This CDR3 is 14 amino acids long. CDR3 protein: CASSDERDYNEQFF. As DNA, the CDR3 is TGTGCCAGCAGTGACGAACGTGACTACAATGAGCAGTTCTTC.

The J gene is TRBJ2-3, the V gene TRBV6-5; a weak D match, TRBD2 (5 bases). Trimming took 8 bases from V and 4 from J, leaving 13 bases between them. Germline-derived CDR1 and CDR2 are MNHEY and SVGAGI. The CDR3 runs to 13 residues. This CDR3 is CASQIPGADTQYF. CDR3 coding DNA: TGTGCCAGCCAGATTCCCGGGGCAGATACGCAGTATTTT.

This clone was counted between two and nine times. The chain combines TRBV14 with TRBJ2-3, with D unclear. Per germline, CDR1 SGHDN and CDR2 FVKESK. V was pared by 4 bases and J by 1 base, with 12 bases between. The CDR3 is made up of 15 amino acids. CDR3 in amino acids: CASSRSLGGTDTQYF. The CDR3 DNA sequence: TGTGCCAGCAGCCGCTCCCTAGGAGGCACAGATACGCAGTATTTT.

V is TRBV6-1 and J is TRBJ1-6; 7 nucleotides align to TRBD1. Trimming cost V 4 bases and J 5 bases; bases outside gene matches: 2. This CDR3 spans 14 amino acids. CDR1 and CDR2 from the germline V gene are MNHNS and SASEGT. In DNA, the CDR3 is TGTGCCAGCAGTGGACAGGGCAATAATTCACCCCTCCACTTT. This codes for CASSGQGNNSPLHF.

CDR3 sequence: CASSTHRVEETQYF. The DNA for the CDR3 is TGTGCCAGCAGTACACACAGGGTAGAGGAGACCCAGTACTTC. The J gene is TRBJ2-5, the V gene TRBV6-1; TRBD1 is a possible D gene (6 bases). This CDR3 spans 14 amino acids. Trimming removed 5 bases from V and 5 bases from J, with 15 bases in between. Germline-derived CDR1 and CDR2 are MNHNS and SASEGT.

This clone rates as medium-sized. This chain uses TRBV30 with TRBJ2-3, with 7 nucleotides matching TRBD2. V was pared by 2 bases and J by 1 base, with 3 bases of the junction left unmatched. This CDR3 is built from 14 residues. Germline loops: CDR1 GTSNPN, CDR2 SVGIG (reference sequence). As DNA, the CDR3 is TGTGCCTGGAGTTGGCTAGCGGGCACAGATACGCAGTATTTT. It specifies CAWSWLAGTDTQYF.

The chain carries TRBV30 and TRBJ2-3, with D perhaps TRBD1 or TRBD2 (5 bases each). The length of the CDR3 is 15 residues. Trimming stripped 2 bases from V and 10 bases from J, with 22 bases between. Germline lookup yields CDR1 GTSNPN and CDR2 SVGIG (reference sequence). CDR3 in DNA: TGTGCCTGGAGTCCCCGGGGCCTAATCTCCAGTGCGCAGTATTTT. Encoded protein: CAWSPRGLISSAQYF.

The chain has TRBV29-1 and TRBJ2-5, with a possible D match to TRBD1 (6 bases). V was cut by 7 bases and J by 4 bases, with 16 bases left in between. This CDR3 is built from 13 residues. The germline gives CDR1 SQVTM, CDR2 ANQGSEA. CDR3 loop: CSAGSGQIETQYF. The CDR3 nucleotides read TGCAGCGCTGGATCAGGACAGATAGAGACCCAGTACTTC.

The chain couples TRBV2 to TRBJ1-1; no clear D gene. Germline assignment: CDR1 SNHLY and CDR2 FYNNEI. Trimming removed 2 bases from V and 3 bases from J, with 7 bases in between. This CDR3 has 13 residues. For the CDR3, the DNA is TGTGCCAGCAGTGAACGAGGGTACACTGAAGCTTTCTTT. Its translation is CASSERGYTEAFF.

This clone has at least ten counts. The chain carries TRBV29-1 and TRBJ2-6; D is perhaps TRBD2 (5 bases). The germline CDR1 and CDR2 sequences are SQVTM and ANQGSEA. CDR3 length: 16 amino acids. Trimming shortened V by 4 bases and J by 4 bases, and 17 bases separated the two germline ends. The CDR3 loop reads CSVGGREWTGANVLTF. The CDR3 DNA follows: TGCAGCGTTGGAGGGCGCGAGTGGACCGGGGCCAACGTCCTGACTTTC.

The genes are TRBV5-4 and TRBJ2-5; possible D gene TRBD1, 6 bases. The CDR3 is 13 amino acids. Trimming pared 2 bases from V and 5 bases from J, leaving 10 bases between. CDR1 and CDR2 from the germline V gene are SGHNT and YYREEE (reference sequence). As DNA, the CDR3 is TGTGCCAGCAGCTTCGATAGGGGGGAGACCCAGTACTTC. Translated, it gives CASSFDRGETQYF.

The chain is built from TRBV5-1 and TRBJ2-1; TRBD2 matches 12 bases. This CDR3 has 17 amino acids. Germline V lookup: CDR1 SGHRS, CDR2 YFSETQ. The J segment lost 4 bases and the V segment lost 0 bases, leaving 5 bases of the junction unmatched. The CDR3 DNA is TGCGCCAGCAGCTTGGACGTGACTAGCGGGGGATACAATGAGCAGTTCTTC. As protein: CASSLDVTSGGYNEQFF. The whole variable domain, remainder taken from reference TRBV5-1 and TRBJ2-1, is KAGVTQTPRYLIKTRGQQVTLSCSPISGHRSVSWYQQTPGQGLQFLFEYFSETQRNKGNFPGRFSGRQFSNSRSEMNVSTLELGDSALYLCASSLDVTSGGYNEQFFGPGTRLTVL.

The gene calls are TRBV9 and TRBJ2-2; tentative D call: TRBD1 (6 bases). Trimming pared 7 bases from V and 5 bases from J, leaving 6 bases between. The CDR3 is 11 residues long. Germline V gene sequence: CDR1 SGDLS, CDR2 YYNGEE. In DNA, the CDR3 is TGTGCCAGCCAGGGGACCGGGGAGCTGTTTTTT. It translates to CASQGTGELFF. The variable domain in full, with the rest retrieved from reference TRBV9 and TRBJ2-2, is DSGVTQTPKHLITATGQRVTLRCSPRSGDLSVYWYQQSLDQGLQFLIQYYNGEERAKGNILERFSAQQFPDLHSELNLSSLELGDSALYFCASQGTGELFFGEGSRLTVL.

This clone appeared a few times. The chain carries TRBV7-2 and TRBJ1-2; D may be TRBD1 (5 bases). From germline, CDR1 is SGHTA and CDR2 FQGNSA. Trimming took 5 bases from V and 3 from J, leaving 16 bases between them. The CDR3 is 15 residues long. The CDR3 DNA reads TGTGCCAGCAGCCCCACCCTCGGGGGGGACTATGGCTACACCTTC. It yields the protein CASSPTLGGDYGYTF. Together with reference TRBV7-2 and TRBJ1-2, the CDR3 gives the full variable domain: GAGVSQSPSNKVTEKGKDVELRCDPISGHTALYWYRQSLGQGLEFLIYFQGNSAPDKSGLPSDRFSAERTGGSVSTLTIQRTQQEDSAVYLCASSPTLGGDYGYTFGSGTRLTVV.

The chain recombines TRBV30 with TRBJ2-1; 8 bases fit TRBD2. Trimming removed 2 bases from V and 3 bases from J; junction bases left unmatched: 6. The CDR3 length is 15 residues. Germline CDR1 GTSNPN, CDR2 SVGIG (reference sequence). The CDR3 DNA follows: TGTGCCTGGAGTCGCTGGGCGGGAGGCTACAATGAGCAGTTCTTC. This encodes CAWSRWAGGYNEQFF. The full variable domain, in which reference TRBV30 and TRBJ2-1 provide the parts outside the CDR3, is SQTIHQWPATLVQPVGSPLSLECTVEGTSNPNLYWYRQAAGRGLQLLFYSVGIGQISSEVPQNLSASRPQDRQFILSSKKLLLSDSGFYLCAWSRWAGGYNEQFFGPGTRLTVL.

This clone was counted ten times or more. CDR3 in amino acids: CASSLDSRAGANVLTF. The CDR3 DNA follows: TGTGCCAGCAGCTTAGATTCCAGGGCTGGGGCCAACGTCCTGACTTTC. This rearrangement joins TRBV7-2 to TRBJ2-6; weak D call: TRBD1 (5 bases). The germline CDR1 and CDR2 sequences are SGHTA and FQGNSA. The CDR3 sequence is 16 residues long. Deletions cut 1 base from V and 2 bases from J, with 9 bases between.

As for this clone: Other DNA sequences in the same sample also yield this CDR3. The rearrangement links TRBV9 to TRBJ2-5; 13 positions agree with TRBD2. Looked up from germline, CDR1 is SGDLS and CDR2 is YYNGEE. This CDR3 comprises 16 residues. The V gene end was trimmed by 0 bases and the J gene end by 2 bases; junction bases not matched to a gene: 1. The chain's CDR3 is CASSVGTSGGQETQYF. CDR3 in DNA: TGTGCCAGCAGCGTAGGGACTAGCGGGGGTCAAGAGACCCAGTACTTC.

V gene TRBV19 combines with J gene TRBJ2-3, with D tentatively TRBD1 (6 bases). V shed 8 bases and J shed 6 bases, with 15 bases lying between them. Germline lookup yields CDR1 LNHDA and CDR2 SQIVND (reference sequence). This CDR3 has 13 residues. The CDR3 nucleotides read TGTGCCAGTGCGGATAGGGGGTCCGATACGCAGTATTTT. Protein: CASADRGSDTQYF.

This clone appeared a single time. The chain has TRBV4-3 and TRBJ2-1, with 9 positions matching TRBD2. There are 16 residues in the CDR3. Trimming took 0 bases from V and 6 from J; bases not matched to a gene: 6. Germline V lookup: CDR1 LGHNA, CDR2 YSLEER. The CDR3 region has the DNA TGCGCCAGCAGCCAAGAAGGGCTAGCGGGAACCAATGAGCAGTTCTTC. Translating it yields CASSQEGLAGTNEQFF.

This clone turned up a few times. The chain is built from TRBV11-2 and TRBJ2-1; 7 bases match TRBD1. The CDR3 runs to 16 residues. Unmatched junction bases numbered 4, after V lost 2 bases and J lost 0 bases. Germline values: CDR1 SGHAT, CDR2 FQNNGV. Here the CDR3 reads CASSLRGDSSYNEQFF. The CDR3 nucleotides read TGTGCCAGCAGCTTAAGAGGGGACAGCTCCTACAATGAGCAGTTCTTC.

V and J are TRBV25-1 and TRBJ2-5, with 11 bases fitting TRBD2. V lost 8 bases to trimming and J lost 4 bases; unmatched junction nucleotides: 3. CDR3 length: 13 residues. Germline assignment: CDR1 MGHDK and CDR2 SYGVNS. The CDR3 sequence: CASAGLAGETQYF. CDR3 in DNA: TGTGCCAGCGCAGGACTAGCGGGAGAGACCCAGTACTTC.